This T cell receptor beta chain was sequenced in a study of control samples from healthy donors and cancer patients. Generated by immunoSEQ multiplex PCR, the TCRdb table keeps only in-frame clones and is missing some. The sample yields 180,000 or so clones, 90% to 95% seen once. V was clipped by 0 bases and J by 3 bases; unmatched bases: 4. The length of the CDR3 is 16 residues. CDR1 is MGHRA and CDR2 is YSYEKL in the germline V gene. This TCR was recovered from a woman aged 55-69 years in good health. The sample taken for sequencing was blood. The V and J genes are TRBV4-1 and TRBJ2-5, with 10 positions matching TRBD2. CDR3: CASSQDMSGGEETQYF. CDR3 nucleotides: TGCGCCAGCAGCCAAGATATGAGCGGGGGGGAAGAGACCCAGTACTTC.